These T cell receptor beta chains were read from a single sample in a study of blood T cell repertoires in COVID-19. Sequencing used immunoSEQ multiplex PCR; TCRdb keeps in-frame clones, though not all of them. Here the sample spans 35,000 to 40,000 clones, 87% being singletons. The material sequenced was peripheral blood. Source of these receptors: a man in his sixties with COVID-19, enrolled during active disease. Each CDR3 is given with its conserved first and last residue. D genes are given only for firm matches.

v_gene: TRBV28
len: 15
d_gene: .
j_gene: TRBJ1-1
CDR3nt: TGTGCCAGCAGTTACTCGGGACAAACGAACACTGAAGCTTTCTTT
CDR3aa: CASSYSGQTNTEAFF

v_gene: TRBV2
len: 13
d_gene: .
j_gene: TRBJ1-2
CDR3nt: TGTGCCAGCAGAGTAAACACGTACTATGGCTACACCTTC
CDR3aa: CASRVNTYYGYTF

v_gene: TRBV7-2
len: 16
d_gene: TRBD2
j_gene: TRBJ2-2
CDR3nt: TGTGCCAGCAGTCCCCCCCCCGGGAGGGACACCGGGGAGCTGTTTTTT
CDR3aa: CASSPPPGRDTGELFF

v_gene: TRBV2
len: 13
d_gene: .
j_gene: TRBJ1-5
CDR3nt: TGTGCCAGCATCGGACAGACTAATCAGCCCCAGCATTTT
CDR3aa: CASIGQTNQPQHF

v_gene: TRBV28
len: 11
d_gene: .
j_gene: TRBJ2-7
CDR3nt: TGTGCCAGCAGCAGCTCCTACGAGCAGTACTTC
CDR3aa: CASSSSYEQYF

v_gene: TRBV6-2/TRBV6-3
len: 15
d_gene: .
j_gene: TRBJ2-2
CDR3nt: TGTGCCAGCAGTTCACCAGGAAGTCTAGCAGGGGAGCTGTTTTTT
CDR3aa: CASSSPGSLAGELFF

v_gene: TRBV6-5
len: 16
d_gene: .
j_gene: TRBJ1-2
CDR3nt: TGTGCCAGCAGTTACGATCCCTACTCCCCTAACTATGGCTACACCTTC
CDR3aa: CASSYDPYSPNYGYTF

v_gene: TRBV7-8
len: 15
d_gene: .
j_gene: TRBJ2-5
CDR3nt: TGTGCCAGCAGCCTGGGTCCTAGCCCTTTTAAGACCCAGTACTTC
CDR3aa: CASSLGPSPFKTQYF

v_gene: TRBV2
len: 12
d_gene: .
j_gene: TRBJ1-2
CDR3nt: TGTGCCAGCACCCGGGAGAACTATGGCTACACCTTC
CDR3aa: CASTRENYGYTF

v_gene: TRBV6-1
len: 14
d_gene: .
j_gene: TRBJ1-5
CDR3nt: TGTGCCAGCAGTGAAGCGCTTGGAGATCAGCCCCAGCATTTT
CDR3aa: CASSEALGDQPQHF